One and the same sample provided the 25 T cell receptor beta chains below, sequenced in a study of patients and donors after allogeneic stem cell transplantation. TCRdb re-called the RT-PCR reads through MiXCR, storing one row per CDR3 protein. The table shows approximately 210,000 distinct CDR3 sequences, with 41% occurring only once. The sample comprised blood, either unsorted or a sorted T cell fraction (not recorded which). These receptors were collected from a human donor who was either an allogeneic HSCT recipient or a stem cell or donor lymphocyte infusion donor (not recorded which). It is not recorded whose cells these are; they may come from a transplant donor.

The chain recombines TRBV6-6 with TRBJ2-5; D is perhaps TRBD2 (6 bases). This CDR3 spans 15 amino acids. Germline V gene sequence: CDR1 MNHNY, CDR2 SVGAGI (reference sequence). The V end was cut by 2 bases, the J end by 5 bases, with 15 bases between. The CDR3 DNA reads TGTGCCAGCAGTTACGTCCGAGCAGGGAGGGAGACCCAGTACTTC. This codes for CASSYVRAGRETQYF.

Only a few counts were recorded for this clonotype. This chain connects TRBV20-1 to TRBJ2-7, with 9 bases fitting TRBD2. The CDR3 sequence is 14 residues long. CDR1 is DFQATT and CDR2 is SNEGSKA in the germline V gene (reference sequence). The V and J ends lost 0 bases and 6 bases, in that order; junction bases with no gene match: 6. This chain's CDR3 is CSARDEREDLEQYF. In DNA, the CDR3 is TGCAGTGCTAGAGACGAGCGGGAGGATCTCGAGCAGTACTTC.

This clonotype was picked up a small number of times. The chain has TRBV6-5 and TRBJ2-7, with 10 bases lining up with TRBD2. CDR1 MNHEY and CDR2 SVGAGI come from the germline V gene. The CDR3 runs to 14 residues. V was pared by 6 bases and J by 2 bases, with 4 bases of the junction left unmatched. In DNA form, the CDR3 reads TGTGCCAGCAGAGGACTAGCGGCCACCTACGAGCAGTACTTC. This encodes CASRGLAATYEQYF.

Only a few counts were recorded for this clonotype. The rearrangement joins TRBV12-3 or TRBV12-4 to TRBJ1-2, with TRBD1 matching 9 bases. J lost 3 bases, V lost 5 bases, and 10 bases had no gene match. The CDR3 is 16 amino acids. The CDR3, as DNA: TGTGCCAGCAGTCCCCACCAACAGGGGGCCCACTATGGCTACACCTTC. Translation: CASSPHQQGAHYGYTF.

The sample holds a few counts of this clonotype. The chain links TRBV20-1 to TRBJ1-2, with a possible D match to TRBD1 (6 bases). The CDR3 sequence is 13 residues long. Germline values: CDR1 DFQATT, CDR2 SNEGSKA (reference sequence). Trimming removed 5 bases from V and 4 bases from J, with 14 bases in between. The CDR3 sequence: CSASLGQSYGYTF. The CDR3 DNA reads TGCAGTGCTTCCTTGGGACAATCCTATGGCTACACCTTC.

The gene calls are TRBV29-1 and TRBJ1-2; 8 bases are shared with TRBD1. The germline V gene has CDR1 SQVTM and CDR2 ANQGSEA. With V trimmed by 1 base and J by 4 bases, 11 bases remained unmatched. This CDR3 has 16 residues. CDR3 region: CSVEAPTGDNIYGYTF. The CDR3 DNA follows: TGCAGCGTTGAAGCCCCGACAGGGGACAATATCTATGGCTACACCTTC. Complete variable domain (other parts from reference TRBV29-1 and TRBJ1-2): SAVISQKPSRDICQRGTSLTIQCQVDSQVTMMFWYRQQPGQSLTLIATANQGSEATYESGFVIDKFPISRPNLTFSTLTVSNMSPEDSSIYLCSVEAPTGDNIYGYTFGSGTRLTVV.

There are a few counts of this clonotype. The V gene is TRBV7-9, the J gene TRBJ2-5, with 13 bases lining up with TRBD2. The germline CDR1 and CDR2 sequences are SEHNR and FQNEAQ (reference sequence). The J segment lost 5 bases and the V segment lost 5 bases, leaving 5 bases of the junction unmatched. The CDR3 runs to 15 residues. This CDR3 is CASSRGLAGSETQYF. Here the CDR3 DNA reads TGTGCCAGCAGCAGGGGACTAGCGGGGAGCGAGACCCAGTACTTC.

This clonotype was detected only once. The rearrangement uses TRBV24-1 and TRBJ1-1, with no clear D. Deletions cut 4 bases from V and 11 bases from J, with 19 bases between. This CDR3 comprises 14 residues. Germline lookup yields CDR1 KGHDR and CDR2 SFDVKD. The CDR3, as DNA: TGTGCCACCAGTGACCCCTCAGGCCGGGAAGGGGCTTTCTTT. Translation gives CATSDPSGREGAFF.

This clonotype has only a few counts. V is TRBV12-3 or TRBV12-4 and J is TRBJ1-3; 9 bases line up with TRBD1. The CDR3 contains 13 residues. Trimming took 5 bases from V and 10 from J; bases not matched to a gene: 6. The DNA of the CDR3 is TGTGCCAGCAGTCGTGACAGGGGGGTAACCATATATTTT. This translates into CASSRDRGVTIYF.

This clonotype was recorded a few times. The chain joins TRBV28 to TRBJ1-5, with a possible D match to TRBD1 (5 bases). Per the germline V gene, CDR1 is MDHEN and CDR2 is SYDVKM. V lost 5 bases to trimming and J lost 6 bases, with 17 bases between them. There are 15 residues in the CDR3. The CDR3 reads CASSPRGGTGQPQHF. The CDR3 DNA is TGTGCCAGCAGTCCTCGGGGGGGAACGGGTCAGCCCCAGCATTTT.

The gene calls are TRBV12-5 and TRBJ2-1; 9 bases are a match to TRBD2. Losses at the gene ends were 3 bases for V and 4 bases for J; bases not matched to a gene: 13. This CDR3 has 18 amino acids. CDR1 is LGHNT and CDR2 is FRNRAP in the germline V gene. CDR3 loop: CASGFSVREREDYNEQFF. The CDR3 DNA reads TGTGCTAGTGGTTTCAGCGTAAGGGAGCGGGAGGATTACAATGAGCAGTTCTTC.

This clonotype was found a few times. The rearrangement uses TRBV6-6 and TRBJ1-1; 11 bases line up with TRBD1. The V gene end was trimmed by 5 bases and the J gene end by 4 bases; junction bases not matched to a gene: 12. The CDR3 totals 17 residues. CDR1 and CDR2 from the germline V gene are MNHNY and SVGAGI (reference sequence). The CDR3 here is CASSHARGTGGTTEAFF. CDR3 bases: TGTGCCAGCAGTCATGCGAGGGGGACAGGGGGTACCACTGAAGCTTTCTTT.

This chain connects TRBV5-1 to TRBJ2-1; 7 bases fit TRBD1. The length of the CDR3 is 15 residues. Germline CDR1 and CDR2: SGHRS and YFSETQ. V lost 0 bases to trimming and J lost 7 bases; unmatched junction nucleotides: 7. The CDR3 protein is CASSLAPDRLNEQFF. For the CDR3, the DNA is TGCGCCAGCAGCTTGGCCCCGGACAGGTTAAATGAGCAGTTCTTC. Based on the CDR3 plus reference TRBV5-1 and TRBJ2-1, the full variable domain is KAGVTQTPRYLIKTRGQQVTLSCSPISGHRSVSWYQQTPGQGLQFLFEYFSETQRNKGNFPGRFSGRQFSNSRSEMNVSTLELGDSALYLCASSLAPDRLNEQFFGPGTRLTVL.

CDR3 nucleotides: TGTGCCAGCAGCGGACTACCCCACAATGAGCAGTTCTTC. Its protein is CASSGLPHNEQFF. This chain connects TRBV6-2 or TRBV6-3 to TRBJ2-1, with D possibly being TRBD2 (6 bases). Germline V gene lookup returns CDR1 MNHEY and CDR2 SVGEGT. Trimming shortened V by 6 bases and J by 5 bases, and 11 bases separated the two germline ends. This CDR3 contains 13 residues.

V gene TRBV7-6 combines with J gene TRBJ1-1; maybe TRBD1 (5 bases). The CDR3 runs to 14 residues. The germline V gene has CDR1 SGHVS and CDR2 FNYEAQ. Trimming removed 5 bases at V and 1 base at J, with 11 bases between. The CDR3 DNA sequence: TGTGCCAGCAGCCCAAACGGACAGAACACTGAAGCTTTCTTT. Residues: CASSPNGQNTEAFF.

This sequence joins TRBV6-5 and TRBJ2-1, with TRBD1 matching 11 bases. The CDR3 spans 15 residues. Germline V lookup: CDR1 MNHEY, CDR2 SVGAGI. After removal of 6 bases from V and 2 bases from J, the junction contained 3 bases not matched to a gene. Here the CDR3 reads CASRRTGGPYNEQFF. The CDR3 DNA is TGTGCCAGCAGGAGGACAGGGGGCCCCTACAATGAGCAGTTCTTC.

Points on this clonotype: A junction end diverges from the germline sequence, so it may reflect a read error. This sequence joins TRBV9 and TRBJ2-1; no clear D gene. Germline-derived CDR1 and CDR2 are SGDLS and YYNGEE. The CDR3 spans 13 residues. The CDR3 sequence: CASSVGRADPISF. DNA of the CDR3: TGTGCCAGCAGCGTAGGAAGGGCTGACCCTATCAGCTTC.

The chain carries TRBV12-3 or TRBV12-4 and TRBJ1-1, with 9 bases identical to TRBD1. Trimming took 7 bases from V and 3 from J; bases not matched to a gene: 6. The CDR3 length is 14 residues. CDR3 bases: TGTGCCAGCACTGAACAGGGGGCGTACACTGAAGCTTTCTTT. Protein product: CASTEQGAYTEAFF.

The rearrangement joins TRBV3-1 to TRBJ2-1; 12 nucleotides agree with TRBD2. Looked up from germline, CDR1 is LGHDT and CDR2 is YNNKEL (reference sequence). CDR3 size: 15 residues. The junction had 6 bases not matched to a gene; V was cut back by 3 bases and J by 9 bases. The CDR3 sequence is CASSHLAGGPGEQFF. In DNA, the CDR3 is TGTGCCAGCAGCCACCTAGCGGGAGGGCCGGGTGAGCAGTTCTTC.

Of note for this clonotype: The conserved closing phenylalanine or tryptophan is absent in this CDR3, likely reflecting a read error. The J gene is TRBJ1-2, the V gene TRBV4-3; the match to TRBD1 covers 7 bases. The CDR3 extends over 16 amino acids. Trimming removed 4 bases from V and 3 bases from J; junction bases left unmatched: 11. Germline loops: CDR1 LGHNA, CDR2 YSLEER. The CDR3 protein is CASSPNSRDRYYGYTY. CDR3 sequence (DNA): TGCGCCAGCAGCCCCAATAGCCGGGACAGATACTATGGCTACACCTAC.

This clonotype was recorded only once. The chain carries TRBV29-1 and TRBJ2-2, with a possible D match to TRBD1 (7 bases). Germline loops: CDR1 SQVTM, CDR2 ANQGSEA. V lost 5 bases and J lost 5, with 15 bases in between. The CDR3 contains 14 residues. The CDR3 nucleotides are TGCAGCGTTATCCCGACAGGGAGGACCGGGGAGCTGTTTTTT. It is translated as CSVIPTGRTGELFF.

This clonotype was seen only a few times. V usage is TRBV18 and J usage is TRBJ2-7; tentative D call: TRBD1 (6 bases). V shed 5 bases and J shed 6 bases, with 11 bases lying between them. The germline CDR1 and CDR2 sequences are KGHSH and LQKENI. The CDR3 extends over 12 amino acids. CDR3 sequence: CASSTLTGEQYF. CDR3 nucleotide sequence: TGTGCCAGCTCAACCCTGACAGGCGAGCAGTACTTC.

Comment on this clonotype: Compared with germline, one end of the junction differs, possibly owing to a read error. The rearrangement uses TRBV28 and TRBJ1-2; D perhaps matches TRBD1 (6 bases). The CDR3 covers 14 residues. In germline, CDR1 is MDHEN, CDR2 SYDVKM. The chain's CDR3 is CASSFRGDIYGYTF. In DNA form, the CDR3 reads TGTGCTAGCAGTTTCAGGGGTGACATCTATGGCTACACCTTC.

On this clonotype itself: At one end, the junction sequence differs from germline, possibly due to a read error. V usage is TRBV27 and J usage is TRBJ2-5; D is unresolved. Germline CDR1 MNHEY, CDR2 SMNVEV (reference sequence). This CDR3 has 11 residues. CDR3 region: CASSTDETQYF. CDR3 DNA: TGTGCCAGCAGTACTGACGAGACCCAGTATTTC.

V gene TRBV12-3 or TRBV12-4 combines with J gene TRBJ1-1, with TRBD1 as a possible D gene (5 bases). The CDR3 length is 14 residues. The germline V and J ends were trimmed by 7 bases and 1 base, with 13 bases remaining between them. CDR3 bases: TGTGCCAGCACCCCAGGGAACCCGAACACTGAAGCTTTCTTT. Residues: CASTPGNPNTEAFF.